This TCR beta chain was recorded in a study of T cell clones after liver transplantation. Across the study: Graft-donor-reactive sequences were compared with third-party-reactive TCRbeta sequences from pre-transplant mixed lymphocyte reactions.

Germline-derived CDR1 and CDR2 are LGHNA and YNFKEQ. The CDR3 consists of 14 residues. V was shortened by 1 base and J by 1 base, with 7 bases between the two germline ends. Sequencing used immunoSEQ multiplex PCR; TCRdb keeps in-frame clones, though not all of them. The profile shows about 120,000 clones, over 75% of them singletons. This clone was detected a few times. The TCR comes from a human patient who received a liver transplant. The graft donor may have given rise to some T cells. Source: CD4+ T cells from blood, taken 12 months after liver transplant. V gene TRBV4-2 combines with J gene TRBJ1-1, with D perhaps matching TRBD1 (5 bases). CDR3 sequence reads: CASSQGQPNTEAFF. The CDR3, as DNA: TGTGCCAGCAGCCAAGGACAGCCGAACACTGAAGCTTTCTTT.